This TCR beta chain was documented in a study of blood T cells in healthy people across ages. About the study: The template switching approach captured approximately one barcoded beta molecule for every two T cells.

A J-beta primer mix and a sample-barcoded 5' primer were used in a second PCR of about 6 to 12 cycles. TCRdb called the 5' RACE reads again in MiXCR, with one record for every CDR3 protein. Among about 1.6 million distinct CDR3 sequences listed, around 35% were seen once. The source is a woman in her 30s in good health. The sequencing input was blood.

In nucleotides, the CDR3 is TGTGCCAGCAGCCTACACCCGGGACAGGGGAGCGGCTACACCTTC. Translated: CASSLHPGQGSGYTF. The J gene is TRBJ1-2, the V gene TRBV3-1; 10 bases line up with TRBD1. CDR1 LGHDT and CDR2 YNNKEL come from the germline V gene (reference sequence). The V and J ends lost 4 bases and 8 bases, in that order; junction bases with no gene match: 10. CDR3 length equals 15 residues. The variable domain in full, with the rest retrieved from reference TRBV3-1 and TRBJ1-2, is DTAVSQTPKYLVTQMGNDKSIKCEQNLGHDTMYWYKQDSKKFLKIMFSYNNKELIINETVPNRFSPKSPDKAHLNLHINSLELGDSAVYFCASSLHPGQGSGYTFGSGTRLTVV.